This T cell receptor beta chain came from a study of response to subunit inactivated influenza vaccine. Findings and limits, study-wide: T cells newly recruited by each seasonal influenza vaccination are few, the authors suggested.

To note about this clonotype: The antigen remains unidentified. A junction end diverges from the germline sequence, so it may reflect a read error.

TCRdb fed the RT-PCR reads into MiXCR, producing one record per CDR3 protein. The table has 550,000 to 800,000 distinct CDR3 sequences, approximately 15% seen once. This CDR3 has 17 residues. CDR1 LNHDA and CDR2 SQIVND come from the germline V gene (reference sequence). This chain joins TRBV19 and TRBJ2-1, with TRBD2 matching over 9 bases. The clonotype originates from a man aged 50 to 60 who received an inactivated influenza vaccine. This specimen was PBMCs from blood, taken 14 days before vaccination. The CDR3 spells CASSPLTGTSRNLEQCF. The CDR3 bases are TGTGCCAGTAGTCCTCTCACCGGGACTAGCAGAAATCTTGAGCAGTGCTTC.